This T cell receptor beta chain was obtained from a study of PD-1 blockade in classical Hodgkin lymphoma. About the study: It was nivolumab at 3 mg/kg, given intravenously every 2 weeks, that patients received.

Sequencing was performed with immunoSEQ multiplex PCR; in TCRdb, only in-frame clones are kept and a portion is missing. The top ten clones hold approximately 9.9% of a sample with more than 50,000 clones, over 55% of them seen once. The CDR3 extends over 15 amino acids. Germline V gene lookup returns CDR1 MGHDK and CDR2 SYGVNS. The J segment lost 5 bases and the V segment lost 1 base, leaving 4 bases of the junction unmatched. Every patient relapsed after autologous stem cell transplantation, and brentuximab vedotin exposure varied. This clonotype was sampled from a human donor with classical Hodgkin lymphoma. Source: peripheral blood mononuclear cells (PBMCs), taken before the second cycle of nivolumab. This sequence joins TRBV25-1 and TRBJ1-4, with TRBD1 matching over 7 bases. The CDR3 sequence: CASSEWDSTNEKLFF. The CDR3 nucleotides are TGTGCCAGCAGTGAATGGGACAGTACGAATGAAAAACTGTTTTTT.